This T cell receptor beta chain was identified during a study of blood T cells in healthy people across ages. General study points: A strong correlation was seen between TCR beta diversity and naive T cell percentage. More naive CD4+ cells and higher diversity were found in long-lived than in aged donors.

Notes on this clonotype: The antigen remains undetermined.

Combining a sample-barcoded 5' primer with a J-beta primer mix, a second PCR ran for 7 to 11 cycles. From each sample, at least 2.5 million paired-end reads containing CDR3 were obtained. Via MiXCR, TCRdb re-called the 5' RACE reads, giving one row per CDR3 protein. The sample has 1.5 million to 2 million distinct CDR3 sequences; roughly a third are singletons. V lost 3 bases to trimming and J lost 2 bases; unmatched junction nucleotides: 12. The germline gives CDR1 LGHNA, CDR2 YNFKEQ. This CDR3 is built from 17 residues. V gene TRBV4-2 combines with J gene TRBJ2-7, with 8 positions matching TRBD2. This TCR derives from a woman in her twenties or thirties in good health. Sequencing was performed on blood. CDR3 sequence: CASSHRLAGAKAYEQYF. In nucleotides, the CDR3 is TGTGCCAGCAGCCACAGGCTAGCGGGTGCCAAAGCCTACGAGCAGTACTTC.